This T cell receptor (beta chain) was documented in a study of OX40 agonist ivuxolimab in advanced cancers. Whole-study context: There were three patients with partial responses, one having hepatocellular carcinoma and two cutaneous melanoma. Whole-study findings and limits: The antigens recognized by the expanded peripheral T cells, that is their antigen specificity, were not determined.

Generated by immunoSEQ multiplex PCR, the TCRdb table keeps only in-frame clones and is missing some. In the table there are approximately 19,000 clones, around three quarters of which are singletons. Germline V gene data show CDR1 as SEHNR and CDR2 as FQNEAQ (reference sequence). This CDR3 is 15 amino acids long. J lost 3 bases, V lost 3 bases, and 6 bases had no gene match. Details on this clone: The antigen remains unidentified.

This chain joins TRBV7-9 and TRBJ2-5, with TRBD1 identical over 8 bases. The TCR comes from an adult with an advanced solid tumor such as melanoma, head and neck, liver or kidney cancer. The sample was CD4+ or CD8+ T cells sorted from blood, taken in a trial of the OX40 agonist ivuxolimab. CDR3 DNA: TGTGCCAGCAGCTTTAAACAGGGGGTTGAAGAGACCCAGTACTTC. It encodes CASSFKQGVEETQYF.